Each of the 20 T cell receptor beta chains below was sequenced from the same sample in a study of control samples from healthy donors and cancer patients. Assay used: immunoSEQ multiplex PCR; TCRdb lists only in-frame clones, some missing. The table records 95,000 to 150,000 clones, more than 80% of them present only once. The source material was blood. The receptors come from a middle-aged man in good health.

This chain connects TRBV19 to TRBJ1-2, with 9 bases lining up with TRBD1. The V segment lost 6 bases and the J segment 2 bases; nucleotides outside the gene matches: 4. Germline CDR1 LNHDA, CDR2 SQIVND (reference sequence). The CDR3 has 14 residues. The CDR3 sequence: CASRGGQGNYGYTF. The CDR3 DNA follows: TGTGCCAGTAGAGGGGGACAGGGCAACTATGGCTACACCTTC.

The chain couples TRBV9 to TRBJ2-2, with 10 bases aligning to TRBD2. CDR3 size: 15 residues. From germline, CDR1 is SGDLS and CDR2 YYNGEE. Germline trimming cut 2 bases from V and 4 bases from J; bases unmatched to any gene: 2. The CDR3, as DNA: TGTGCCAGCAGCGTGACTAGCGGGTTCACCGGGGAGCTGTTTTTT. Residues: CASSVTSGFTGELFF.

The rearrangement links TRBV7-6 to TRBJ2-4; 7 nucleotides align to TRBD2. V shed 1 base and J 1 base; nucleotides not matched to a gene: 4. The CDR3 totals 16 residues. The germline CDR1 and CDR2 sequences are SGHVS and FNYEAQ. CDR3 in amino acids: CASSLVLGGAKNIQYF. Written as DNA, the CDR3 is TGTGCCAGCAGCTTAGTTCTCGGGGGGGCCAAAAACATTCAGTACTTC.

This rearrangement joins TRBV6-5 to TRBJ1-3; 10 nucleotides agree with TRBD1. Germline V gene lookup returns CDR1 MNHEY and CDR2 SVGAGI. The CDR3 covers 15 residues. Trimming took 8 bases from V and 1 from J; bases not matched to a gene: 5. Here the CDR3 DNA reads TGTGCCAGCTGGGACAGGGGATTTTCTGGAAACACCATATATTTT. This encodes CASWDRGFSGNTIYF.

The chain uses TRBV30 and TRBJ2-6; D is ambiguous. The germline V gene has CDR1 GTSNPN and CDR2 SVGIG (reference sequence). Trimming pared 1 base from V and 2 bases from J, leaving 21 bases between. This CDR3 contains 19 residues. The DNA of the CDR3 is TGTGCCTGGAGTGGGAATCGGCAGGCATGGTTGACTGGGGCCAACGTCCTGACTTTC. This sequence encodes CAWSGNRQAWLTGANVLTF.

CDR3 sequence: CASSYVRGTTEAFF. CDR3 nucleotide sequence: TGTGCCAGCAGTTACGTGAGGGGAACCACTGAAGCTTTCTTT. This chain uses TRBV6-6 with TRBJ1-1, with a tentative D call TRBD1 (5 bases). The CDR3 sequence is 14 residues long. Trimming left V 2 bases short and J 4 bases short, with 11 bases between. Germline assignment: CDR1 MNHNY and CDR2 SVGAGI (reference sequence).

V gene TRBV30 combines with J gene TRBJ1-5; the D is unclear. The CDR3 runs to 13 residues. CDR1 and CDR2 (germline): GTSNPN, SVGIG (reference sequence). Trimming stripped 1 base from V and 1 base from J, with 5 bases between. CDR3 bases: TGTGCCTGGAGTGGGACGAGCAATCAGCCCCAGCATTTT. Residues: CAWSGTSNQPQHF. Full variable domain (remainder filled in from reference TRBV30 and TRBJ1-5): SQTIHQWPATLVQPVGSPLSLECTVEGTSNPNLYWYRQAAGRGLQLLFYSVGIGQISSEVPQNLSASRPQDRQFILSSKKLLLSDSGFYLCAWSGTSNQPQHFGDGTRLSIL.

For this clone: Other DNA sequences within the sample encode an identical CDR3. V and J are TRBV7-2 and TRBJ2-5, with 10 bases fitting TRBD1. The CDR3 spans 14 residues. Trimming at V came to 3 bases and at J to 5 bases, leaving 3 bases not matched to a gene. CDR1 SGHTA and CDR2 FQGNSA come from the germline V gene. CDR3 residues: CASSLTGGWETQYF. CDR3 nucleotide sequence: TGTGCCAGCAGCTTGACAGGGGGCTGGGAGACCCAGTACTTC.

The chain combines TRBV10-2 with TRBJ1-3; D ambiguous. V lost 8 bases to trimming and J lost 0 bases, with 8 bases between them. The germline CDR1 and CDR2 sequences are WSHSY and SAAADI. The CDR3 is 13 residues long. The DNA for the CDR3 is TGCGCCAGCGGGTGGGACTCTGGAAACACCATATATTTT. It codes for CASGWDSGNTIYF.

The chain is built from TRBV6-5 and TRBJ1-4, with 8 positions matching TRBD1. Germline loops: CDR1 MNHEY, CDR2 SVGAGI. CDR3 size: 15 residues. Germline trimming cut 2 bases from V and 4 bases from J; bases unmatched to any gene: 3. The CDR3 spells CASSYPGQVNEKLFF. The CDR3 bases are TGTGCCAGCAGTTACCCGGGACAGGTTAATGAAAAACTGTTTTTT.

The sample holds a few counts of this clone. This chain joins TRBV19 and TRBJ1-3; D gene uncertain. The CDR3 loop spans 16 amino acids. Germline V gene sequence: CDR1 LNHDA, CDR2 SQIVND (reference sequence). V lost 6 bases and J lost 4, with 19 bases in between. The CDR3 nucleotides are TGTGCCAGTAGCCGCTCCAGCAGTTCGGGGGGAAACACCATATATTTT. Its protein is CASSRSSSSGGNTIYF.

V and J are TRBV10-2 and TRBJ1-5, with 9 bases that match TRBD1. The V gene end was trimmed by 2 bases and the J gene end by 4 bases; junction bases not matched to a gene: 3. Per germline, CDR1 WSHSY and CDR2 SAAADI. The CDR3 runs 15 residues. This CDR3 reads CASSETGGANQPQHF. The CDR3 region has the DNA TGCGCCAGCAGTGAGACAGGGGGCGCAAATCAGCCCCAGCATTTT.

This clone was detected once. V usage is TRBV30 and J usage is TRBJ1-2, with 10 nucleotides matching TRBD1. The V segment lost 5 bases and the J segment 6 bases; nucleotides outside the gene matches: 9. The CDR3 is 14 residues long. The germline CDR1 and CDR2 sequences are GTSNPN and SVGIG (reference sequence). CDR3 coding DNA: TGTGCCTGGCGCGGGGACAGGGGAAGAAATGGCTACACCTTC. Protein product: CAWRGDRGRNGYTF. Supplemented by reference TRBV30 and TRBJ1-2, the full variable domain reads SQTIHQWPATLVQPVGSPLSLECTVEGTSNPNLYWYRQAAGRGLQLLFYSVGIGQISSEVPQNLSASRPQDRQFILSSKKLLLSDSGFYLCAWRGDRGRNGYTFGSGTRLTVV.

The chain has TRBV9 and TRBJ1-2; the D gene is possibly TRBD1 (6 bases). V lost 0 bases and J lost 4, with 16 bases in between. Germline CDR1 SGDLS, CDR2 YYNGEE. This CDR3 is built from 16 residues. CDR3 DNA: TGTGCCAGCAGCGTAGGAGGGGGGGCTCTGGGCTATGGCTACACCTTC. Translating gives CASSVGGGALGYGYTF.

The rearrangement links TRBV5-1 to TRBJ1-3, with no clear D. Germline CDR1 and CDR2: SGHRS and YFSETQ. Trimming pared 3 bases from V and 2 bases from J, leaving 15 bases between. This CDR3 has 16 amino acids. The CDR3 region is CASSWESGRPGNTIYF. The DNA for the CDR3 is TGCGCCAGCAGCTGGGAATCAGGTAGACCTGGAAACACCATATATTTT.

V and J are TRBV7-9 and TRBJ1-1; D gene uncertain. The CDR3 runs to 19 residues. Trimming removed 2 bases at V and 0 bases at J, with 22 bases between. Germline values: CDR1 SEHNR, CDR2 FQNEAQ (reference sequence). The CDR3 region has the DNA TGTGCCAGCAGCTTACCGGGCTCAGGTCGGCGCGGGGTGAACACTGAAGCTTTCTTT. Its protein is CASSLPGSGRRGVNTEAFF.

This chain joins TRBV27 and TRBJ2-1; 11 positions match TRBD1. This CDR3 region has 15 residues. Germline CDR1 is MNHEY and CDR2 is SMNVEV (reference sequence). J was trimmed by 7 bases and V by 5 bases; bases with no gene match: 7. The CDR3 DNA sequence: TGTGCCAGCAGTAGGACAGGGGGCTCTTATAATGAGCAGTTCTTC. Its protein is CASSRTGGSYNEQFF.

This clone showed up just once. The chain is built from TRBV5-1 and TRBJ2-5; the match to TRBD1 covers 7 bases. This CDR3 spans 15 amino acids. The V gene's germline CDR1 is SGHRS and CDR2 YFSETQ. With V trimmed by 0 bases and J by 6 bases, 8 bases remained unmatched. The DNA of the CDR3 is TGCGCCAGCAGCTTGGGACAGGGTGAAGAGCAGACCCAGTACTTC. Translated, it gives CASSLGQGEEQTQYF.

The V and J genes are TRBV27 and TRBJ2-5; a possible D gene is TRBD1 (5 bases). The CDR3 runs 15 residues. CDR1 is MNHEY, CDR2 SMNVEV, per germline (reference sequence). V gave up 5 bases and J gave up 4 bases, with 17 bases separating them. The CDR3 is CASSTVPQRGETQYF. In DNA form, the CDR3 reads TGTGCCAGCAGTACGGTCCCGCAAAGGGGAGAGACCCAGTACTTC.

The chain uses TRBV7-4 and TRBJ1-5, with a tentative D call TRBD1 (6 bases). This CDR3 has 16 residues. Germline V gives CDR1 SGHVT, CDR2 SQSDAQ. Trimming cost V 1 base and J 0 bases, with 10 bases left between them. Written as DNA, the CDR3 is TGTGCCAGCAGCTTAGTCGGACAGTTTAGCAATCAGCCCCAGCATTTT. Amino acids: CASSLVGQFSNQPQHF.